This entry describes one T cell receptor beta chain. The time point here: pre-sensitization, week 0. This sample's treatment: therapeutic diphenylcyclopropenone sensitization with weekly scalp DPC. The CDR3 runs 14 residues. Germline CDR1 and CDR2: SQVTM and ANQGSEA. V dropped 5 bases and J dropped 0 bases, with 13 bases sitting between them. Unique molecular identifiers were linked by the library to individual cDNA molecules. TCRdb redid the calling of the RACE reads with MiXCR, one entry per CDR3 protein. Of roughly 380,000 distinct CDR3 sequences listed, roughly 5% are singletons. The entry originates in a study of human T cells and chemical hapten exposure.

This clonotype was obtained from a woman aged 45-65 years with alopecia areata. Some clones in this sample may be carry-over from other donors' samples. The chain employs TRBV29-1 and TRBJ1-1; the D gene is possibly TRBD1 (6 bases). Sequencing used whole blood, obtained in connection with sensitization to the hapten diphenylcyclopropenone (DPC). Here the CDR3 reads CSVQSDSLNTEAFF. In DNA form, the CDR3 reads TGCAGCGTTCAATCGGACAGCTTGAACACTGAAGCTTTCTTT.